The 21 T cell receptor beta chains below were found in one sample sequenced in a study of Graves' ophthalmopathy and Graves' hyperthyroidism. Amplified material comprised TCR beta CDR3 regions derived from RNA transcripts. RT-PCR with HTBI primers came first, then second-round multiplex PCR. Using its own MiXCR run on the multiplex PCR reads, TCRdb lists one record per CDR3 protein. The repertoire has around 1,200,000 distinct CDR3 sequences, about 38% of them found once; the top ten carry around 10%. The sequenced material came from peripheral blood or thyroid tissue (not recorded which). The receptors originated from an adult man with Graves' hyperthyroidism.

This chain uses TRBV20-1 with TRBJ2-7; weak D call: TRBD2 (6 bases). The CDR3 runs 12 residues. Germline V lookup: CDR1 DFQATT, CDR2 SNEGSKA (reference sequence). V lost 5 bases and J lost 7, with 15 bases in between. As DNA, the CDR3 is TGCAGTGCTCGCGGGATGTCTAATGAGCAGTACTTC. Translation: CSARGMSNEQYF.

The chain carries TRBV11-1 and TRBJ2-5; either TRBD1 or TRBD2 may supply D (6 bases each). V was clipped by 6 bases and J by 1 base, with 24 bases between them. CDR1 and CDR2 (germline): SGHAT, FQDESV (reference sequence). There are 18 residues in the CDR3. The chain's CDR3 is CASRNSIAGEASQETQYF. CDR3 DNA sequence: TGTGCCAGCAGGAACAGTATCGCAGGGGAGGCATCCCAAGAGACCCAGTACTTC.

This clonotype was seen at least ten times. The CDR3 coding sequence is TGTGCCAGCAGCTCGGCGGGGACCCAAGAGACCCAGTACTTC. It encodes CASSSAGTQETQYF. The rearrangement uses TRBV7-9 and TRBJ2-5; D possibly corresponds to TRBD2 (6 bases). V shed 4 bases and J shed 1 base, with 10 bases lying between them. Germline-derived CDR1 and CDR2 are SEHNR and FQNEAQ (reference sequence). This CDR3 has 14 amino acids.

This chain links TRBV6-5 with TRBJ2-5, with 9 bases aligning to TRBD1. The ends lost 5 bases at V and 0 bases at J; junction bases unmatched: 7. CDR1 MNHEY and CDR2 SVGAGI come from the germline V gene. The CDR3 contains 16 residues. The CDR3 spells CASSRRQGGYQETQYF. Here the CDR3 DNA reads TGTGCCAGCAGTCGCAGACAGGGGGGCTACCAAGAGACCCAGTACTTC.

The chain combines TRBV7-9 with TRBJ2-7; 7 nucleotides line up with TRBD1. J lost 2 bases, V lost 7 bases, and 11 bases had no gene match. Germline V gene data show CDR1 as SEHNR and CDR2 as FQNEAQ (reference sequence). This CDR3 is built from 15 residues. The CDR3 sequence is CASMTGSLVPYEQYF. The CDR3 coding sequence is TGTGCCAGCATGACAGGGAGTTTGGTCCCCTACGAGCAGTACTTC.

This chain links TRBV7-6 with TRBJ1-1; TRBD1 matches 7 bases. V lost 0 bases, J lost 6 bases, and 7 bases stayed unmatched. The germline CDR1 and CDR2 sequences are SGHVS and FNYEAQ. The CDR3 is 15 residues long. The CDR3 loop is CASSLAGQAIPEAFF. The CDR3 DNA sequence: TGTGCCAGCAGCTTAGCAGGACAGGCTATCCCTGAAGCTTTCTTT.

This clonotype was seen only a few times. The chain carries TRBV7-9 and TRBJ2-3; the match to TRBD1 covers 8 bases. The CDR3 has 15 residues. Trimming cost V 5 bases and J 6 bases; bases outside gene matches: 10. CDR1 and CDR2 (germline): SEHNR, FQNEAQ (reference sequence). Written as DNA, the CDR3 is TGTGCCAGCAGCACAGGGGGGACTGCGATGGATACGCAGTATTTT. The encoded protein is CASSTGGTAMDTQYF. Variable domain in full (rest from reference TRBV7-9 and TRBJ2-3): DTGVSQNPRHKITKRGQNVTFRCDPISEHNRLYWYRQTLGQGPEFLTYFQNEAQLEKSRLLSDRFSAERPKGSFSTLEIQRTEQGDSAMYLCASSTGGTAMDTQYFGPGTRLTVL.

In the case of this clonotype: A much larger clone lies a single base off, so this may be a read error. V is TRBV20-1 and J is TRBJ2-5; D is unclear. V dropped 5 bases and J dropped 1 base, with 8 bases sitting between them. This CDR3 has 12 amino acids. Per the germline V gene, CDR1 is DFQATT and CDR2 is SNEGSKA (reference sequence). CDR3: CSAFGSQETQYF. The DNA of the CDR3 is TGCAGTGCTTTTGGCAGCCAAGAGACCCAGTACTTC.

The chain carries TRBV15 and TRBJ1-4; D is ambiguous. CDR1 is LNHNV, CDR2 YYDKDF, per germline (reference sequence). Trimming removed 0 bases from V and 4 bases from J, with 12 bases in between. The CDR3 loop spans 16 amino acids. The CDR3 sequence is CATSRDRAALNEKLFF. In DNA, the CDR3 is TGTGCCACCAGCAGAGATCGGGCGGCCCTTAATGAAAAACTGTTTTTT.

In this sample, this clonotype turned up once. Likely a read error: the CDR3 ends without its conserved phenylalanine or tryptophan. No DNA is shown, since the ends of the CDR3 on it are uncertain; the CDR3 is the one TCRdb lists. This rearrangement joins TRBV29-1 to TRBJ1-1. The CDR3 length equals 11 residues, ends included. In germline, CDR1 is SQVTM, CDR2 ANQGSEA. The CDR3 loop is CSVSGTSQLNY.

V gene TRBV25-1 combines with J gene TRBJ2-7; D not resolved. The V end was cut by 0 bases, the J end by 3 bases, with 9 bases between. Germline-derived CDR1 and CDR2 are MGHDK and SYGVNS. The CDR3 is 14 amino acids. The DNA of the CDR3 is TGTGCCAGCAGTGAATATGGGATTAACTACGAGCAGTACTTC. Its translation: CASSEYGINYEQYF.

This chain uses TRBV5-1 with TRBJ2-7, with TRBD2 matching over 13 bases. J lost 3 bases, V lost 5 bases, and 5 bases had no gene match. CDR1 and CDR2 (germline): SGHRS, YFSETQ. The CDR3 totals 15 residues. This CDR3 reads CASRGTSGADYEQYF. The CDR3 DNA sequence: TGCGCCAGCAGAGGGACTAGCGGGGCCGACTACGAGCAGTACTTC. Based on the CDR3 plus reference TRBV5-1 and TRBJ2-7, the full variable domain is KAGVTQTPRYLIKTRGQQVTLSCSPISGHRSVSWYQQTPGQGLQFLFEYFSETQRNKGNFPGRFSGRQFSNSRSEMNVSTLELGDSALYLCASRGTSGADYEQYFGPGTRLTVT.

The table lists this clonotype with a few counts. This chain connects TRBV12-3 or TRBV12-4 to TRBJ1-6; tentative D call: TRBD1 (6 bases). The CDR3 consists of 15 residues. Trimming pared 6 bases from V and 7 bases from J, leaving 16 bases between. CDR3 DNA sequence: TGTGCCAGCAGACCCAAAGGGGGAAGAAATTCACCCCTCCACTTT. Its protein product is CASRPKGGRNSPLHF.

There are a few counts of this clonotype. The CDR3 DNA is TGTGCCAGCAGCTTAGGACTAGCGGGGGGCCGGTACACCGGGGAGCTGTTTTTT. Protein sequence: CASSLGLAGGRYTGELFF. The J gene is TRBJ2-2, the V gene TRBV7-2, with TRBD2 identical over 13 bases. J was trimmed by 3 bases and V by 1 base; bases with no gene match: 5. This CDR3 is 18 amino acids long. Germline-derived CDR1 and CDR2 are SGHTA and FQGNSA. Using reference TRBV7-2 and TRBJ2-2 for the parts outside the CDR3, the full variable domain is GAGVSQSPSNKVTEKGKDVELRCDPISGHTALYWYRQSLGQGLEFLIYFQGNSAPDKSGLPSDRFSAERTGGSVSTLTIQRTQQEDSAVYLCASSLGLAGGRYTGELFFGEGSRLTVL.

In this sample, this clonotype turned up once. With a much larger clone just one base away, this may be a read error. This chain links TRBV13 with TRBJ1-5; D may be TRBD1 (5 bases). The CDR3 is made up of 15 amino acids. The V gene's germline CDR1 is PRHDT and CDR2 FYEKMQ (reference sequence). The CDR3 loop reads CASSPGRRDDQSQHF. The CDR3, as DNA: TGTGCCAGCAGCCCAGGTCGCAGGGACGATCAGTCCCAGCATTTT.

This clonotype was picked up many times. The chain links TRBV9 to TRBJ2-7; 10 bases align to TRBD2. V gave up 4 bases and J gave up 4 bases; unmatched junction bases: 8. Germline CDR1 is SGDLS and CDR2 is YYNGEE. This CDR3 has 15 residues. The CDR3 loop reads CASSHASGSSYEQYF. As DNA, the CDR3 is TGTGCCAGCAGCCATGCTAGCGGGAGTAGTTACGAGCAGTACTTC. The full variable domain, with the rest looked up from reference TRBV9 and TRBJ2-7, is DSGVTQTPKHLITATGQRVTLRCSPRSGDLSVYWYQQSLDQGLQFLIQYYNGEERAKGNILERFSAQQFPDLHSELNLSSLELGDSALYFCASSHASGSSYEQYFGPGTRLTVT.

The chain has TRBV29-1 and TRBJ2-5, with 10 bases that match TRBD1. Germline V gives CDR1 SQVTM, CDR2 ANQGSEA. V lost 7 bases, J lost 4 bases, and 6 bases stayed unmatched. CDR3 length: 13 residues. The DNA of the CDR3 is TGCAGCGGGGGGGACAGGGGCGGAGAGACCCAGTACTTC. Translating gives CSGGDRGGETQYF.

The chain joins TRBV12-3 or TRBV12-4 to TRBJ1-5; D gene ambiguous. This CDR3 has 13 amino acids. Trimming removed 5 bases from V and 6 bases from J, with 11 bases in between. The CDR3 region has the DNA TGTGCCAGCAGTCTCATCAGTGGTCAGCCCCAGCATTTT. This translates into CASSLISGQPQHF.

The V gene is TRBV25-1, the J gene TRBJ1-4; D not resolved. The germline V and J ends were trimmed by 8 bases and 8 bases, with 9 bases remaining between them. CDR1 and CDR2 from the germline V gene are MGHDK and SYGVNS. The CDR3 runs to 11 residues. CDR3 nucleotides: TGTGCCAGCCGGCAGTACGAAAAACTGTTTTTT. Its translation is CASRQYEKLFF.

The CDR3 DNA reads as TGCGCCAGCAGGTCCCTCAAGGGGTACTACGAGCAGTACTTC. It encodes CASRSLKGYYEQYF. The chain links TRBV5-1 to TRBJ2-7; possible D gene TRBD1, 5 bases. Germline V gene data show CDR1 as SGHRS and CDR2 as YFSETQ. Trimming removed 5 bases from V and 3 bases from J, with 15 bases in between. The CDR3 length is 14 residues.

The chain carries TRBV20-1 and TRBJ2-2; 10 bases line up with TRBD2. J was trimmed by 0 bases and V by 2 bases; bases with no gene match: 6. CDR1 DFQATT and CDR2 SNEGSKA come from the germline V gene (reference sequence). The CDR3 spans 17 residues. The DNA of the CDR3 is TGCAGTGCTAGACCTAGCGGGGGAGCTGCGAACACCGGGGAGCTGTTTTTT. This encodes CSARPSGGAANTGELFF.